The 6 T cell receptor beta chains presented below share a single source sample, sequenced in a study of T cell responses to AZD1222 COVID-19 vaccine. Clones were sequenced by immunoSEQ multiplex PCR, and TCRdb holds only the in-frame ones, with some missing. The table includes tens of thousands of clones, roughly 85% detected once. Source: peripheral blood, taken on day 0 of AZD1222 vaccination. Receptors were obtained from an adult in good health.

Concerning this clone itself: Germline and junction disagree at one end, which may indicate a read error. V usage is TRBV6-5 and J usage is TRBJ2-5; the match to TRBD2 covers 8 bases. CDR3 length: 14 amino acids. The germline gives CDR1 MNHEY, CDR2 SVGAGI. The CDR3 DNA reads TGTGCCAGCAGTAACTCCGGGACTAGGGAGACCCAGTACTTC. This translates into CASSNSGTRETQYF.

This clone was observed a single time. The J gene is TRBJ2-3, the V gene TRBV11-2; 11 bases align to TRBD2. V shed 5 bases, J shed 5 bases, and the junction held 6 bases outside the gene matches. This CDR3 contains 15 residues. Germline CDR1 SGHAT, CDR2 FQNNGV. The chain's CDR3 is CASSLSGRAQDTQYF. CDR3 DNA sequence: TGTGCCAGCAGCCTTAGCGGGAGGGCCCAAGATACGCAGTATTTT.

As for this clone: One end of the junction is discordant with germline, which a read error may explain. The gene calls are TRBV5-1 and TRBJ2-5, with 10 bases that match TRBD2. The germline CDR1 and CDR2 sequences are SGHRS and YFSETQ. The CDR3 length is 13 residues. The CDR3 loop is CASSLRQREGYDF. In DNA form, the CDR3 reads TGCGCCAGCAGCTTGAGGCAGCGGGAGGGATACGACTTC.

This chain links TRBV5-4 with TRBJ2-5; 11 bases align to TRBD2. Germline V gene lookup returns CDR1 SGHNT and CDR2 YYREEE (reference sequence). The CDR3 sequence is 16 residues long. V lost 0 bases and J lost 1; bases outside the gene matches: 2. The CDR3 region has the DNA TGTGCCAGCAGCTTGGGGGGGACTAGCGGCCAAGAGACCCAGTACTTC. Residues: CASSLGGTSGQETQYF.

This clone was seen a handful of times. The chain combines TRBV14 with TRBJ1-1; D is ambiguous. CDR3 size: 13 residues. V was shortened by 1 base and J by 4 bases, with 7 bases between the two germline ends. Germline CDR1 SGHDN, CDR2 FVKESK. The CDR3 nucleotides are TGTGCCAGCAGCCAAGTGTCAGGCACTGAAGCTTTCTTT. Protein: CASSQVSGTEAFF.

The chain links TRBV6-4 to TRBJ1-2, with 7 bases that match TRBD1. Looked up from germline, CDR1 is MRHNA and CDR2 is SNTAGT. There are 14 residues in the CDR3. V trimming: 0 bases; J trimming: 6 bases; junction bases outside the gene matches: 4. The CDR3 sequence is CASSDSGQGDGYTF. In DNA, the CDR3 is TGTGCCAGCAGTGACTCGGGTCAGGGGGATGGCTACACCTTC.